Listed below are T cell receptor beta chains from one sample, sequenced in a study of patients and donors after allogeneic stem cell transplantation. One entry per CDR3 protein, called by TCRdb with MiXCR from the RT-PCR reads. The sample carries roughly 940,000 distinct CDR3 sequences, about a sixth recorded once. The sequenced material came from blood, either unsorted or a sorted T cell fraction (not recorded which). The receptors come from a human donor who was either an allogeneic HSCT recipient or a stem cell or donor lymphocyte infusion donor (not recorded which). It is not recorded whose cells these are; they may come from a transplant donor. Each CDR3 is given with its conserved first and last residue. A D gene is named only where the DNA matches it firmly. For some rows the clone size is stated as once, few or many, or as a class when expanded; others skip it.

TRBJ2-5 - TRBV20-1 13 TRBD1 CSALTGHQETQYF TGCAGTGCTTTGACAGGGCATCAAGAGACCCAGTACTTC
TRBJ2-1 - TRBV6-1 17 TRBD2 CASRPDSLAGGPNEQFF TGTGCCAGCAGGCCCGACTCCCTAGCGGGAGGGCCCAATGAGCAGTTCTTC
TRBJ2-2 few TRBV9 18 TRBD2 CASSVAPGTRAITGELFF TGTGCCAGCAGCGTAGCCCCAGGGACTAGGGCGATCACCGGGGAGCTGTTTTTT
TRBJ2-1 few TRBV12-3/TRBV12-4 15 - CASSSTGTAPSVRFF TGTGCCAGCAGTTCAACCGGGACGGCTCCATCAGTCCGGTTCTTC
TRBJ1-1 many TRBV15 15 - CATSKRGGFGTEAFF TGTGCCACCAGCAAGAGAGGGGGGTTCGGCACTGAAGCTTTCTTT
TRBJ2-5 few TRBV10-3 12 - CAISESVETQYF TGTGCCATCAGTGAGTCGGTGGAGACCCAGTACTTC
TRBJ1-5 few TRBV6-6 13 - CASGPRVGQPQHF TGTGCCAGCGGGCCGCGGGTTGGTCAGCCCCAGCATTTT
TRBJ2-2 few TRBV27 13 - CASSSSSSGELFF TGTGCCAGCAGTTCCTCCTCCTCCGGGGAGCTGTTTTTT
TRBJ2-3 many TRBV5-1 14 TRBD2 CASSLGLGTDTQYF TGTGCCAGCAGCTTGGGACTAGGCACAGATACGCAGTATTTT
TRBJ2-7 - TRBV29-1 13 - CSVEDPGRDEQYF TGCAGCGTTGAAGATCCCGGCAGGGACGAGCAGTACTTC
TRBJ1-4 - TRBV30 11 - CAWSDRDTVLF TGTGCCTGGAGCGACCGGGACACCGTACTTTTT
TRBJ2-7 - TRBV20-1 12 - CSATRGVGEQYF TGCAGTGCTACCCGCGGGGTAGGCGAGCAGTACTTC
TRBJ2-5 - TRBV2 15 TRBD2 CASSEGASGMETQYF TGTGCCAGCAGTGAAGGGGCTAGCGGGATGGAGACCCAGTACTTC
TRBJ2-1 - TRBV7-9 13 - CADRPSSYNEQFF TGTGCCGACCGCCCGAGCTCCTACAATGAGCAGTTCTTC
TRBJ1-2 - TRBV7-9 16 - CASSQVDGLANYGYTF TGTGCCAGCAGCCAGGTGGACGGACTAGCTAACTATGGCTACACCTTC
TRBJ2-6 - TRBV2 18 - CASSEEYGTSSGANVLTF TGTGCCAGCAGTGAAGAATACGGGACGTCGTCTGGGGCCAACGTCCTGACTTTC
TRBJ2-1 - TRBV9 16 - CASSAVGGRAYNEQFF TGTGCCAGCAGCGCCGTAGGGGGGAGGGCTTACAATGAGCAGTTCTTC
TRBJ1-1 - TRBV20-1 15 - CSARFTEGLGTEAFF TGCAGTGCTAGGTTTACGGAGGGGCTGGGTACTGAAGCTTTCTTT
TRBJ2-5 few TRBV12-3/TRBV12-4 14 TRBD1 CASRLQGSQETQYF TGTGCCAGCAGACTACAGGGGAGCCAAGAGACCCAGTACTTC
TRBJ2-7 - TRBV2 12 - CASSENSLQQYF TGTGCCAGCAGTGAAAATAGCCTCCAGCAGTACTTC
TRBJ2-1 few TRBV10-3 15 TRBD2 CAISDPGGVYNEQFF TGTGCCATCAGTGACCCGGGGGGGGTCTACAATGAGCAGTTCTTC
TRBJ1-1 once TRBV9 14 - CASSEWGGHTEAFF TGTGCCAGCAGCGAGTGGGGAGGGCACACTGAAGCTTTCTTT
TRBJ2-7 - TRBV20-1 14 TRBD2 CSARSSGRLYEQYF TGCAGTGCTAGAAGTAGCGGGAGGTTGTACGAGCAGTACTTC
TRBJ2-1 - TRBV15 13 - CATTTDIHNEQFF TGTGCCACCACTACGGACATCCACAATGAGCAGTTCTTC
TRBJ1-1 - TRBV30 11 - CAWIGGTEAFF TGTGCCTGGATTGGGGGGACTGAAGCTTTCTTT
TRBJ2-1 few TRBV12-3/TRBV12-4 16 - CASRLTRDQRNNEQFF TGTGCCAGCAGACTCACCCGGGACCAGAGGAACAATGAGCAGTTCTTC
TRBJ1-1 - TRBV10-3 15 - CAIRRSDRENTEAFF TGTGCCATCAGGCGATCAGACAGAGAGAACACTGAAGCTTTCTTT
TRBJ2-1 - TRBV20-1 14 TRBD2 CSARGREGYNEQFF TGCAGTGCTAGGGGGCGGGAGGGGTACAATGAGCAGTTCTTC
TRBJ2-2 many TRBV6-5 16 - CASSYSGRRDTGELFF TGTGCCAGCAGTTACTCTGGCAGGCGCGACACCGGGGAGCTGTTTTTT
TRBJ1-1 few TRBV25-1 12 - CASSGGRPEAFF TGTGCCAGCAGTGGGGGGAGGCCTGAAGCTTTCTTT
TRBJ2-2 few TRBV5-1 14 - CASSLQGYTGELFF TGCGCCAGCAGCCTGCAGGGATACACCGGGGAGCTGTTTTTT
TRBJ1-1 - TRBV7-8 16 - CASSLAALIKNTEAFF TGTGCCAGCAGCTTAGCGGCCTTAATTAAGAACACTGAAGCTTTCTTT
TRBJ2-4 many TRBV12-3/TRBV12-4 16 - CASSLAGASAKNIQYF TGTGCCAGCAGTTTAGCGGGGGCCTCGGCCAAAAACATTCAGTACTTC
TRBJ2-2 - TRBV18 12 - CASSPQGVELFF TGTGCCAGCTCACCGCAGGGTGTGGAGCTGTTTTTT
TRBJ1-1 few TRBV12-3/TRBV12-4 11 - CASSFGYEAFF TGTGCCAGCAGTTTTGGGTATGAAGCTTTCTTT